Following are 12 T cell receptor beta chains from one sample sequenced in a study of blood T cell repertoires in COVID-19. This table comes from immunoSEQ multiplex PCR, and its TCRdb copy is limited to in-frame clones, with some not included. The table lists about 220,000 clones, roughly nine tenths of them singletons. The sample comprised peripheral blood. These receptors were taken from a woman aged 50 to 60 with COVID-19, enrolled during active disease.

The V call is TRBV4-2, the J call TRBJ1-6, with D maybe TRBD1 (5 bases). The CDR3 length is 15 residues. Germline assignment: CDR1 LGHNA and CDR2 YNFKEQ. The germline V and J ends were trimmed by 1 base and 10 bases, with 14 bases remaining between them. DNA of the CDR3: TGTGCCAGCAGCCAAGGGGTTACAGGCGACTCACCCCTCCACTTT. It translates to CASSQGVTGDSPLHF.

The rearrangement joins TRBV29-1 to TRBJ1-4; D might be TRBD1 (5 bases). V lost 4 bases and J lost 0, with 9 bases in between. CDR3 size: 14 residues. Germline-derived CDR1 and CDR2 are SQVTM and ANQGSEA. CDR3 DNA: TGCAGCGTTGGTCGGGGGTCAACTAATGAAAAACTGTTTTTT. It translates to CSVGRGSTNEKLFF.

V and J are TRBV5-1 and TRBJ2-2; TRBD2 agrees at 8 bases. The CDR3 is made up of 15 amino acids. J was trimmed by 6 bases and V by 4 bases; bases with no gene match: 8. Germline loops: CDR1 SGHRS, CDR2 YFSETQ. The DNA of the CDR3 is TGCGCCAGCAGCATTCTAGGCGGGGGGTCCGGGGAGCTGTTTTTT. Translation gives CASSILGGGSGELFF.

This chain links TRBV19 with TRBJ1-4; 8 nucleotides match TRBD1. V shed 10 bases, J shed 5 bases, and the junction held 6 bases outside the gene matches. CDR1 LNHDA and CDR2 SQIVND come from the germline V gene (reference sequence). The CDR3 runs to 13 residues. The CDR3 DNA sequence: TGTGCCACCTCCCGACAGGGGAATGAAAAACTGTTTTTT. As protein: CATSRQGNEKLFF.

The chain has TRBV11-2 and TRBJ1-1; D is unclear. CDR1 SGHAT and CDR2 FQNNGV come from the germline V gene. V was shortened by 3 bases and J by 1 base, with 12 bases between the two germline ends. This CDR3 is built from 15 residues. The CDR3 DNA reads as TGTGCCAGCAGCTTTGCAGGCGCCTCGAACACTGAAGCTTTCTTT. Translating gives CASSFAGASNTEAFF.

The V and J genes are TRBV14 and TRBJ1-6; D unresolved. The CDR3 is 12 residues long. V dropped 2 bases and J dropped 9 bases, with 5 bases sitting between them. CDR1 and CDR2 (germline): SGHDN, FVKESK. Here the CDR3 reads CASSQPFSPLHF. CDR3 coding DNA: TGTGCCAGCAGCCAACCTTTTTCACCCCTCCACTTT.

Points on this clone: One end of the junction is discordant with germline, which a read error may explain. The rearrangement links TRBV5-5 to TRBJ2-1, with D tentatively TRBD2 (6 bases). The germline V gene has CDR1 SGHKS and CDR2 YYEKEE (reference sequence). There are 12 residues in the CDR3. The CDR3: CASSLPGVVSIF. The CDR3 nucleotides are TGTGCCAGCAGCTTGCCGGGGGTGGTCTCCATCTTC.

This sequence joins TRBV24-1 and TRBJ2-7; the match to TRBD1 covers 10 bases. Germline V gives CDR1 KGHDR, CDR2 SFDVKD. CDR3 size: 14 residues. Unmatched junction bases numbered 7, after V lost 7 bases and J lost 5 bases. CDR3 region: CATRPGQGRDEQYF. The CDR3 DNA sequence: TGTGCCACCAGGCCGGGACAGGGGAGAGACGAGCAGTACTTC.

CDR3 sequence (DNA): TGCGCCAGCAGTGAGTCGACTAAGGCAAGGGACTATGGCTACACCTTC. As protein: CASSESTKARDYGYTF. J is TRBJ1-2 and V is TRBV10-2; no firm D call. CDR1 is WSHSY and CDR2 is SAAADI in the germline V gene. Trimming took off 0 bases at V and 3 bases at J, with 14 bases between the two ends. This CDR3 region has 16 residues.

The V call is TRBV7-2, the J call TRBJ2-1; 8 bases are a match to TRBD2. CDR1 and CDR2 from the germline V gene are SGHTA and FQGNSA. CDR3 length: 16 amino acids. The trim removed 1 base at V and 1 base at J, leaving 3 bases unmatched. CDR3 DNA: TGTGCCAGCAGCTTAGGAGGGACTAGGTCCTACAATGAGCAGTTCTTC. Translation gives CASSLGGTRSYNEQFF.

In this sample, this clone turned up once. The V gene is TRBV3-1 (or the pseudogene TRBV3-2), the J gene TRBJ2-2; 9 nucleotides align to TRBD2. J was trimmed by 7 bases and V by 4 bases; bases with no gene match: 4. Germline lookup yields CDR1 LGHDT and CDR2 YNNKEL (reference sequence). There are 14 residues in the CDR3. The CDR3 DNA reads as TGTGCCAGCAGCCCTAGCGGGGACGGCGGGGAGCTGTTTTTT. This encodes CASSPSGDGGELFF.

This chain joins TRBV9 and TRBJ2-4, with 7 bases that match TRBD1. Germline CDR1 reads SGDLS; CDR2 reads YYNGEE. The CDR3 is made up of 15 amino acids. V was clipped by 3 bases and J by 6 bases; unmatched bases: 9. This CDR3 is CASSATGLEVNIQYF. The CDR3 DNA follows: TGTGCCAGCAGCGCGACAGGGCTGGAGGTAAACATTCAGTACTTC.